Following are 28 T cell receptor beta chains from one sample sequenced in a study of blood T cell repertoires in COVID-19. Generated by immunoSEQ multiplex PCR, the TCRdb table keeps only in-frame clones and is missing some. Here the sample spans roughly 240,000 clones, approximately 85% being singletons. Sequencing input: peripheral blood. Receptor source: a woman of 80 years or more with COVID-19, enrolled during active disease.

Only one count was recorded for this clone. The gene calls are TRBV28 and TRBJ2-2; 8 bases are a match to TRBD2. V trimming: 1 base; J trimming: 5 bases; junction bases outside the gene matches: 6. Germline V gives CDR1 MDHEN, CDR2 SYDVKM. CDR3 length: 16 amino acids. The CDR3 reads CASSLFSGTRTGELFF. The CDR3 bases are TGTGCCAGCAGTTTATTTTCCGGGACTAGGACCGGGGAGCTGTTTTTT.

CDR3 in amino acids: CASSQGLAGALYNEQFF. The CDR3, as DNA: TGCGCCAGCAGCCAGGGACTAGCGGGGGCGCTCTACAATGAGCAGTTCTTC. This chain joins TRBV5-1 and TRBJ2-1; 14 nucleotides match TRBD2. V shed 4 bases and J 3 bases; nucleotides not matched to a gene: 6. Germline values: CDR1 SGHRS, CDR2 YFSETQ. This CDR3 region has 17 residues.

This clone showed up just once. The chain recombines TRBV10-3 with TRBJ1-1; tentatively, D is TRBD1 (6 bases). The CDR3 runs 13 residues. Germline loops: CDR1 ENHRY, CDR2 SYGVKD. The ends were cut back, 9 bases at V and 1 base at J, with 12 bases in the middle. The chain's CDR3 is CAISLGANTEAFF. The CDR3 nucleotides are TGTGCCATTTCCCTGGGGGCGAACACTGAAGCTTTCTTT.

The rearrangement joins TRBV28 to TRBJ2-7; D not certain. The CDR3 is 13 residues long. Trimming shortened V by 5 bases and J by 1 base, and 9 bases separated the two germline ends. The germline V gene encodes CDR1 MDHEN and CDR2 SYDVKM. CDR3 residues: CASSIQASYEQYF. CDR3 nucleotides: TGTGCCAGCAGTATTCAGGCGTCCTACGAGCAGTACTTC.

The chain carries TRBV5-4 and TRBJ2-7; 7 bases line up with TRBD2. Germline CDR1 is SGHNT and CDR2 is YYREEE (reference sequence). Trimming cost V 4 bases and J 5 bases; bases outside gene matches: 12. CDR3 length equals 15 residues. CDR3: CASSPRAGLMNEQYF. CDR3 bases: TGTGCCAGCAGCCCTAGAGCGGGGCTGATGAACGAGCAGTACTTC. Variable domain in full (rest from reference TRBV5-4 and TRBJ2-7): ETGVTQSPTHLIKTRGQQVTLRCSSQSGHNTVSWYQQALGQGPQFIFQYYREEENGRGNFPPRFSGLQFPNYSSELNVNALELDDSALYLCASSPRAGLMNEQYFGPGTRLTVT.

This clone was seen only once. The gene calls are TRBV5-1 and TRBJ2-1, with a tentative D call TRBD2 (7 bases). V shed 4 bases and J shed 3 bases, with 17 bases lying between them. Germline loops: CDR1 SGHRS, CDR2 YFSETQ. CDR3 size: 16 residues. The CDR3 reads CASSPGGGGDYNEQFF. The CDR3 coding sequence is TGCGCCAGCAGCCCCGGGGGCGGGGGTGACTACAATGAGCAGTTCTTC.

The chain joins TRBV27 to TRBJ1-1, with 8 bases that match TRBD1. The CDR3 is 18 residues long. V shed 2 bases and J 1 base; nucleotides not matched to a gene: 12. Germline CDR1 is MNHEY and CDR2 is SMNVEV (reference sequence). CDR3 amino acids: CASSLGWGQDGANTEAFF. The CDR3 bases are TGTGCCAGCAGTTTAGGGTGGGGACAGGACGGTGCGAACACTGAAGCTTTCTTT.

The V and J genes are TRBV19 and TRBJ1-2; 12 bases match TRBD1. Per the germline V gene, CDR1 is LNHDA and CDR2 is SQIVND (reference sequence). Unmatched junction bases numbered 3, after V lost 4 bases and J lost 6 bases. This CDR3 has 14 amino acids. CDR3 residues: CASSKGQGANGYTF. CDR3 DNA: TGTGCCAGTAGTAAGGGACAGGGGGCGAATGGCTACACCTTC.

The chain recombines TRBV5-1 with TRBJ2-1, with 8 bases that match TRBD2. The trim removed 3 bases at V and 7 bases at J, leaving 6 bases unmatched. The CDR3 length is 14 residues. The V gene's germline CDR1 is SGHRS and CDR2 YFSETQ. The CDR3 DNA reads as TGCGCCAGCAGCTCGGGACTAGAGTTGAATGAGCAGTTCTTC. This sequence encodes CASSSGLELNEQFF.

The rearrangement uses TRBV18 and TRBJ1-4; perhaps TRBD1 as D (5 bases). V lost 2 bases and J 7 bases, leaving 20 bases between the germline ends. CDR3 length equals 17 residues. Germline loops: CDR1 KGHSH, CDR2 LQKENI. The DNA of the CDR3 is TGTGCCAGCTCACCATTACTCACAGGTTCGACGGGTGAAAAACTGTTTTTT. It codes for CASSPLLTGSTGEKLFF. The full variable domain, rest sourced from reference TRBV18 and TRBJ1-4, is NAGVMQNPRHLVRRRGQEARLRCSPMKGHSHVYWYRQLPEEGLKFMVYLQKENIIDESGMPKERFSAEFPKEGPSILRIQQVVRGDSAAYFCASSPLLTGSTGEKLFFGSGTQLSVL.

This CDR3 is CASSLWDGRNQPQHF. The DNA for the CDR3 is TGTGCCAGCAGCTTGTGGGACGGGAGGAATCAGCCCCAGCATTTT. The V call is TRBV5-5, the J call TRBJ1-5, with a weak D call TRBD1 (5 bases). Germline values: CDR1 SGHKS, CDR2 YYEKEE (reference sequence). CDR3 length: 15 amino acids. V was trimmed by 1 base and J by 4 bases, leaving 12 bases between them.

The rearrangement uses TRBV9 and TRBJ1-1; 8 nucleotides agree with TRBD1. The CDR3 consists of 16 residues. V dropped 3 bases and J dropped 1; count of bases not matched to a gene: 8. Looked up from germline, CDR1 is SGDLS and CDR2 is YYNGEE. CDR3 nucleotide sequence: TGTGCCAGCAGCGCCCCCAGGGGGCAGGCGAACACTGAAGCTTTCTTT. Protein: CASSAPRGQANTEAFF.

The rearrangement uses TRBV4-1 and TRBJ1-4, with 11 bases identical to TRBD1. The CDR3 has 16 residues. V dropped 4 bases and J dropped 7; count of bases not matched to a gene: 8. CDR1 is MGHRA and CDR2 is YSYEKL in the germline V gene. The CDR3 here is CASSPEPGTGGEKLFF. CDR3 nucleotide sequence: TGCGCCAGCAGCCCCGAACCCGGGACAGGGGGTGAAAAACTGTTTTTT.

The chain links TRBV6-6 to TRBJ1-3; 7 nucleotides line up with TRBD1. This CDR3 contains 13 residues. After removal of 5 bases from V and 7 bases from J, the junction contained 5 bases not matched to a gene. Germline V lookup: CDR1 MNHNY, CDR2 SVGAGI (reference sequence). DNA of the CDR3: TGTGCCAGCAGTCCCAGGGGGGAGAACACCATATATTTT. This encodes CASSPRGENTIYF.

The V gene is TRBV6-2 or TRBV6-3, the J gene TRBJ1-5, with 7 bases fitting TRBD1. V dropped 0 bases and J dropped 6; count of bases not matched to a gene: 11. CDR1 is MNHEY and CDR2 is SVGEGT in the germline V gene. This CDR3 region has 17 residues. DNA of the CDR3: TGTGCCAGCAGTTACTCAGGAAGACAGGGATCGGCTCAGCCCCAGCATTTT. Amino acids: CASSYSGRQGSAQPQHF.

V usage is TRBV28 and J usage is TRBJ1-2, with TRBD1 as a possible D gene (5 bases). Trimming stripped 4 bases from V and 1 base from J, with 16 bases between. The CDR3 has 16 amino acids. CDR1 MDHEN and CDR2 SYDVKM come from the germline V gene. CDR3 nucleotides: TGTGCCAGCAGTTCCCTGGCGGCAGGGCTTAACTATGGCTACACCTTC. It specifies CASSSLAAGLNYGYTF.

The rearrangement uses TRBV6-5 and TRBJ2-5; perhaps TRBD2 as D (5 bases). V was pared by 8 bases and J by 2 bases, with 12 bases between. The CDR3 runs 13 residues. The germline CDR1 and CDR2 sequences are MNHEY and SVGAGI. This CDR3 is CASSGQRQETQYF. The CDR3 bases are TGTGCCAGCTCCGGGCAGCGGCAAGAGACCCAGTACTTC.

This chain connects TRBV11-2 to TRBJ2-3; TRBD2 matches at 7 bases. V shed 5 bases, J shed 6 bases, and the junction held 5 bases outside the gene matches. Germline CDR1 and CDR2: SGHAT and FQNNGV. This CDR3 is 13 amino acids long. The CDR3 sequence: CASSPGTTDTQYF. CDR3 coding DNA: TGTGCCAGCAGCCCTGGGACTACTGATACGCAGTATTTT.

The V gene is TRBV30, the J gene TRBJ1-2; tentatively, D is TRBD1 (6 bases). Germline V gene sequence: CDR1 GTSNPN, CDR2 SVGIG (reference sequence). Trimming took 4 bases from V and 4 from J, leaving 16 bases between them. The CDR3 covers 14 residues. CDR3 protein: CAWNPGVSGYGYTF. DNA for the CDR3: TGTGCCTGGAATCCAGGGGTATCGGGCTATGGCTACACCTTC. Combining the CDR3 with reference TRBV30 and TRBJ1-2 gives the whole variable domain SQTIHQWPATLVQPVGSPLSLECTVEGTSNPNLYWYRQAAGRGLQLLFYSVGIGQISSEVPQNLSASRPQDRQFILSSKKLLLSDSGFYLCAWNPGVSGYGYTFGSGTRLTVV.

The chain couples TRBV10-3 to TRBJ1-4; 7 bases match TRBD1. CDR3 length: 14 amino acids. J lost 5 bases, V lost 6 bases, and 6 bases had no gene match. Per germline, CDR1 ENHRY and CDR2 SYGVKD. The CDR3 sequence: CAIRRQGLNEKLFF. Written as DNA, the CDR3 is TGTGCCATCAGAAGACAGGGCCTCAATGAAAAACTGTTTTTT.

The chain has TRBV15 and TRBJ1-1; 10 bases fit TRBD1. With V trimmed by 5 bases and J by 5 bases, 2 bases remained unmatched. CDR3 length: 13 amino acids. Germline V gives CDR1 LNHNV, CDR2 YYDKDF (reference sequence). The CDR3 sequence is CATSGQGVTEAFF. The CDR3 DNA follows: TGTGCCACCAGCGGACAGGGGGTGACTGAAGCTTTCTTT.

The gene calls are TRBV19 and TRBJ1-1; 10 nucleotides line up with TRBD1. J was trimmed by 0 bases and V by 5 bases; bases with no gene match: 15. This CDR3 contains 19 residues. CDR1 and CDR2 from the germline V gene are LNHDA and SQIVND (reference sequence). The CDR3 DNA sequence: TGTGCCAGTAGTCGGGTTTTCTCGGGACAGGGGCCAGTGAACACTGAAGCTTTCTTT. Encoded protein: CASSRVFSGQGPVNTEAFF.

The chain has TRBV5-1 and TRBJ1-4; D possibly corresponds to TRBD1 (6 bases). The CDR3 loop spans 16 amino acids. Looked up from germline, CDR1 is SGHRS and CDR2 is YFSETQ. V was shortened by 3 bases and J by 0 bases, with 12 bases between the two germline ends. The CDR3: CASSSGQMATNEKLFF. Written as DNA, the CDR3 is TGCGCCAGCAGCTCCGGACAGATGGCAACTAATGAAAAACTGTTTTTT.

Comments on this clone: The same CDR3 is also encoded by other DNA sequences in this sample. The chain recombines TRBV30 with TRBJ1-1; D may be TRBD1 (5 bases). Trimming stripped 0 bases from V and 3 bases from J, with 8 bases between. The CDR3 covers 13 residues. Germline V CDR1 and CDR2: GTSNPN, SVGIG (reference sequence). The CDR3 region is CAWSVGGDTEAFF. In DNA, the CDR3 is TGTGCCTGGAGTGTAGGAGGGGACACTGAAGCTTTCTTT.

The rearrangement joins TRBV7-2 to TRBJ1-1, with D tentatively TRBD1 (6 bases). CDR3 length: 15 amino acids. The V end was cut by 1 base, the J end by 4 bases, with 13 bases between. Germline CDR1 SGHTA, CDR2 FQGNSA. CDR3 protein: CASSLGGRGGTEAFF. The CDR3 coding sequence is TGTGCCAGCAGCTTAGGGGGCAGGGGTGGCACTGAAGCTTTCTTT.

CDR3 coding DNA: TGTGCCAGCAGACGACAGAGAACCAATTCACCCCTCCACTTT. Amino acids: CASRRQRTNSPLHF. V gene TRBV28 combines with J gene TRBJ1-6, with D maybe TRBD1 (5 bases). Germline V gives CDR1 MDHEN, CDR2 SYDVKM. The CDR3 is made up of 14 amino acids. Trimming took off 6 bases at V and 7 bases at J, with 13 bases between the two ends.

This rearrangement joins TRBV28 to TRBJ1-1; D is perhaps TRBD1 (5 bases). The CDR3 sequence is 13 residues long. Germline-derived CDR1 and CDR2 are MDHEN and SYDVKM. V lost 8 bases and J 5 bases, leaving 15 bases between the germline ends. CDR3 sequence reads: CASFRQQITEAFF. The DNA of the CDR3 is TGTGCCAGCTTTCGACAGCAGATTACTGAAGCTTTCTTT.

This chain joins TRBV28 and TRBJ1-2; D is unresolved. Germline V gene data show CDR1 as MDHEN and CDR2 as SYDVKM. Trimming pared 2 bases from V and 4 bases from J, leaving 8 bases between. There are 13 residues in the CDR3. This chain's CDR3 is CASSLIQTYGYTF. CDR3 nucleotide sequence: TGTGCCAGCAGTTTAATACAGACCTATGGCTACACCTTC.